These T cell receptor beta chains were read from a single sample in a study of CD8+ T cells in alopecia areata. TCRdb's copy holds only in-frame clones and misses some; the assay was immunoSEQ multiplex PCR. The data contain 150,000 to 250,000 clones, around 60% of them singletons. Specimen: CD4+ T cells sorted from blood, collected at week 4, from a patient treated with tofacitinib. These receptors all come from a human donor with alopecia areata. Both conserved end residues are part of each CDR3.

j_call cdr3_length v_call cdr3_aa
TRBJ1-1 14 TRBV30 CAWRVGQLDTEAFF
TRBJ2-7 16 TRBV29-1 CSVESLRQGVVYEQYF
TRBJ2-5 15 TRBV30 CAWSVFQGFKETQYF
TRBJ1-3 14 TRBV30 CAWSPRESGNTIYF
TRBJ2-1 14 TRBV30 CAWSVGTAYNEQFF
TRBJ1-2 11 TRBV20-1 CSARANYGYTF
TRBJ1-2 14 TRBV5-4 CASRLDRSVGGYTF
TRBJ1-2 13 TRBV30 CAWSLGSNYGYTF
TRBJ2-5 13 TRBV29-1 CSVGDSEAGTQYF
TRBJ2-1 14 TRBV7-2 CASSLVGRDDEQFF
TRBJ1-1 14 TRBV30 CAWSVTGANTEAFF
TRBJ1-1 13 TRBV9 CASSVTGNTEAFF
TRBJ2-3 15 TRBV5-1 CASSLFGGAQDTQYF
TRBJ1-5 16 TRBV28 CASSLWFRFRNQPQHF
TRBJ1-2 12 TRBV29-1 CSVAPTGEGYTF
TRBJ1-5 16 TRBV6-1 CASSEFQIYSNQPQHF
TRBJ1-2 13 TRBV27 CASSWREGYGYTF
TRBJ1-2 13 TRBV29-1 CSVLKGRGDGYTF
TRBJ2-5 17 TRBV9 CASSASGGQGLVETQYF
TRBJ1-1 11 TRBV29-1 CSVSGRMEAFF
TRBJ2-5 15 TRBV19 CASSIQAIIGETQYF
TRBJ2-7 13 TRBV15 CATSLNTGYEQYF
TRBJ1-6 13 TRBV30 CAWTGQYNSPLHF
TRBJ2-7 14 TRBV6-5 CASSTRTSTYEQYF
TRBJ1-4 11 TRBV29-1 CSVLRGEKLFF